This T cell receptor (beta chain) stems from a study of vaccination effects on CD4 cells after COVID-19. Study summary: Post-vaccine samples followed the second dose by a median of 72 days.

Sequencing used immunoSEQ multiplex PCR; TCRdb keeps in-frame clones, though not all of them. This repertoire shows about 24,000 clones, around 70% found once; its top ten account for over 8%. Antigen-specific CD4+ T cells expanded by the ViraFEST assay with viral peptide pools were then sequenced. CD4+ T cells were isolated after about nine days of culture. It was two doses of either the BNT162b2 or mRNA-1273 vaccine that participants received. In the vaccine recipients, nucleocapsid antibodies were negative and there was no prior SARS-CoV-2 infection. Cultures got half-medium changes with IL-2 on days 3 and 7. Losses at the gene ends were 6 bases for V and 5 bases for J; bases not matched to a gene: 10. The germline V gene has CDR1 LGHDT and CDR2 YNNKEL (reference sequence). There are 16 residues in the CDR3. By share of the sample, this clone is medium-sized. The antigen is unknown.

This chain links TRBV3-1 (or the pseudogene TRBV3-2) with TRBJ1-2, with TRBD1 matching 12 bases. The receptor was derived from a human donor who received a COVID-19 vaccine. The starting material was CD4+ T cells from PBMCs cultured with SARS-CoV-2 spike peptides, obtained after COVID-19 vaccination. CDR3 region: CASRDEGTGGRYGYTF. In DNA form, the CDR3 reads TGTGCCAGCAGGGATGAAGGGACAGGGGGCCGGTATGGCTACACCTTC.